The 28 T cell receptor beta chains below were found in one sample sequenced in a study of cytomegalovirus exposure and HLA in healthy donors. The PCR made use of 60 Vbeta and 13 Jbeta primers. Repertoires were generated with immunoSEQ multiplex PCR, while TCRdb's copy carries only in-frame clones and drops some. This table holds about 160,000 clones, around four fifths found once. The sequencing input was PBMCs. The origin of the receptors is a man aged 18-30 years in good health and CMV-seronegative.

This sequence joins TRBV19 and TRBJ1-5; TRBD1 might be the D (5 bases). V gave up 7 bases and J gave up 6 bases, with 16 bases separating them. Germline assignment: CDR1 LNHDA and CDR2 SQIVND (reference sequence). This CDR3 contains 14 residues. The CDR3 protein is CASTPTGGIQPQHF. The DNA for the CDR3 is TGTGCCAGTACCCCCACTGGGGGGATTCAGCCCCAGCATTTT.

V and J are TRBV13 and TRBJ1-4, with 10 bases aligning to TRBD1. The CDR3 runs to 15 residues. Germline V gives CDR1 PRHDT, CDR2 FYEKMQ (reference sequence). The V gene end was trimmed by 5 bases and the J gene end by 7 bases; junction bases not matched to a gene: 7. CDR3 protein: CASSTSDRGVEKLFF. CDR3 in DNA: TGTGCCAGCAGCACCTCGGACAGGGGGGTTGAAAAACTGTTTTTT.

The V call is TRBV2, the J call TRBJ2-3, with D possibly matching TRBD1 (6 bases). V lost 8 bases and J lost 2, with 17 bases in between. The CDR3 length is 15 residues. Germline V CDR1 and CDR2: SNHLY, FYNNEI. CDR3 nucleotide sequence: TGTGCCAGCGGAAACAGGGAAGGTCCCACAGATACGCAGTATTTT. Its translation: CASGNREGPTDTQYF.

The CDR3 reads CAWSVFTGVNQPQHF. The CDR3 DNA reads TGTGCCTGGAGTGTATTTACAGGGGTAAATCAGCCCCAGCATTTT. V usage is TRBV30 and J usage is TRBJ1-5; 7 bases are a match to TRBD1. The CDR3 has 15 residues. CDR1 is GTSNPN, CDR2 SVGIG, per germline (reference sequence). V lost 0 bases, J lost 4 bases, and 6 bases stayed unmatched. The full variable domain, in which reference TRBV30 and TRBJ1-5 provide the parts outside the CDR3, is SQTIHQWPATLVQPVGSPLSLECTVEGTSNPNLYWYRQAAGRGLQLLFYSVGIGQISSEVPQNLSASRPQDRQFILSSKKLLLSDSGFYLCAWSVFTGVNQPQHFGDGTRLSIL.

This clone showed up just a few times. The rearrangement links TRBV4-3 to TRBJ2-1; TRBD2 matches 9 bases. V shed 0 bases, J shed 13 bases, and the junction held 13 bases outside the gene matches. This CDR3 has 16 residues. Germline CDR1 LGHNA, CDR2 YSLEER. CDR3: CASSQDLRGLAGEQFF. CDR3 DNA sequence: TGCGCCAGCAGCCAAGATCTCAGGGGGTTAGCGGGAGAACAGTTCTTC.

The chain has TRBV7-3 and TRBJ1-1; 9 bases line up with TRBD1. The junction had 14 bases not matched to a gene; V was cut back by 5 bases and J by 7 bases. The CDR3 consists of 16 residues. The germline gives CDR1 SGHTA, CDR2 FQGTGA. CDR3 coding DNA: TGTGCCAGCAGCCTTACCCCGGGACAGGGCCTCGGTGAAGCTTTCTTT. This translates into CASSLTPGQGLGEAFF.

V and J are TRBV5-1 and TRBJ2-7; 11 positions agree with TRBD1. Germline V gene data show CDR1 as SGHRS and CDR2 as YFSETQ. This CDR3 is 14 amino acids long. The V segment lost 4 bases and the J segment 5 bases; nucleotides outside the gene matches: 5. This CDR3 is CASSPGQGADEQYF. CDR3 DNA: TGCGCCAGCAGCCCCGGACAGGGGGCGGACGAGCAGTACTTC.

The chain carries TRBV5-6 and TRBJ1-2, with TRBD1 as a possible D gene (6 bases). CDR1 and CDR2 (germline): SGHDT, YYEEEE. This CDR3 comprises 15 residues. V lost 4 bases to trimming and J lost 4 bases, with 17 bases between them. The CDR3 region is CASSGSPGQLYGYTF. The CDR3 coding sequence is TGTGCCAGCAGCGGGTCTCCCGGACAGCTCTATGGCTACACCTTC. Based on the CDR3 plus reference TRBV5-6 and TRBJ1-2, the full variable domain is DAGVTQSPTHLIKTRGQQVTLRCSPKSGHDTVSWYQQALGQGPQFIFQYYEEEERQRGNFPDRFSGHQFPNYSSELNVNALLLGDSALYLCASSGSPGQLYGYTFGSGTRLTVV.

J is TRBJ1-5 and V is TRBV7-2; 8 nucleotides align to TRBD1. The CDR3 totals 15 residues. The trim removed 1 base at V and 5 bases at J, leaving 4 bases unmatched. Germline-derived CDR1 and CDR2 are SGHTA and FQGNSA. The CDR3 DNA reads TGTGCCAGCAGCTTAGGGGACAGGACTGATCAGCCCCAGCATTTT. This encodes CASSLGDRTDQPQHF.

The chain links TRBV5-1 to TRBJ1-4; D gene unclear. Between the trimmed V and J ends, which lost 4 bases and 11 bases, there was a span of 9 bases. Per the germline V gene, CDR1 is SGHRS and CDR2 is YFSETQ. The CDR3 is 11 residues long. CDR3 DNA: TGCGCCAGCAGCCTGACCGGGAAACTGTTTTTT. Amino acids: CASSLTGKLFF.

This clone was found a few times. The CDR3 sequence: CASSRGTGVNQPQHF. Written as DNA, the CDR3 is TGTGCCAGCAGCCGAGGGACAGGCGTAAATCAGCCCCAGCATTTT. V is TRBV7-9 and J is TRBJ1-5; TRBD1 matches at 8 bases. Germline loops: CDR1 SEHNR, CDR2 FQNEAQ (reference sequence). This CDR3 contains 15 residues. Trimming cost V 5 bases and J 4 bases; bases outside gene matches: 7.

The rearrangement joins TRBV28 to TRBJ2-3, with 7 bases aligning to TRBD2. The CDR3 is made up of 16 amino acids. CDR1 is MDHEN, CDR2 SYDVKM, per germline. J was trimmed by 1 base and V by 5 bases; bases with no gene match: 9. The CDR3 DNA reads TGTGCCAGCAGTCCCACGGGTCGGGGGGGCACAGATACGCAGTATTTT. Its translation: CASSPTGRGGTDTQYF.

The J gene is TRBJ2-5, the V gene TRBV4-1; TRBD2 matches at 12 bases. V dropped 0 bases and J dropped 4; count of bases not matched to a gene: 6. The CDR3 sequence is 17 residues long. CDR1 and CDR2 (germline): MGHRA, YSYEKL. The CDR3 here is CASSQDRLAGGLETQYF. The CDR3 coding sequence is TGCGCCAGCAGCCAAGATCGGCTAGCGGGGGGGCTAGAGACCCAGTACTTC.

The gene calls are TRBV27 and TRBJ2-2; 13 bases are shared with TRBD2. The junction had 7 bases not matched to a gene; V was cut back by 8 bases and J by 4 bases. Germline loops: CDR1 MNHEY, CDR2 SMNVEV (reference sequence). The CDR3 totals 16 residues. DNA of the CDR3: TGTGCCAGCCGCGGACTAGCGGGAGCCGGCACCGGGGAGCTGTTTTTT. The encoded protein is CASRGLAGAGTGELFF.

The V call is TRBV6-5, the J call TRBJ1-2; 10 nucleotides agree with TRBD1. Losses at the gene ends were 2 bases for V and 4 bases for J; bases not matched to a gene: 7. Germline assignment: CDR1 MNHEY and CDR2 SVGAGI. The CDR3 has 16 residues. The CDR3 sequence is CASSYLGQGGLYGYTF. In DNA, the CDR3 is TGTGCCAGCAGTTACCTCGGACAGGGGGGCCTCTATGGCTACACCTTC.

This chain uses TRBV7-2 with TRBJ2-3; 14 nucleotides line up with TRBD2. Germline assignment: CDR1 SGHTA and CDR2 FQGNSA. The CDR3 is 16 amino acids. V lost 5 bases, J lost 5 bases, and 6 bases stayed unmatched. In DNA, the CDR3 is TGTGCCAGCAGCCTTGGGACTAGCGGGGGAGGAGATACGCAGTATTTT. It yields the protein CASSLGTSGGGDTQYF. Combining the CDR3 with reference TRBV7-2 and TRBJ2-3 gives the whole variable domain GAGVSQSPSNKVTEKGKDVELRCDPISGHTALYWYRQSLGQGLEFLIYFQGNSAPDKSGLPSDRFSAERTGGSVSTLTIQRTQQEDSAVYLCASSLGTSGGGDTQYFGPGTRLTVL.

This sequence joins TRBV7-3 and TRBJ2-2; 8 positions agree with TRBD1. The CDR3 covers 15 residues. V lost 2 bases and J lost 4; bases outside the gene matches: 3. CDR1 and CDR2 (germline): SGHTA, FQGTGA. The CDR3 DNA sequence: TGTGCCAGCAGCTTACAGGGGGCGTTCACCGGGGAGCTGTTTTTT. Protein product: CASSLQGAFTGELFF.

The CDR3 sequence: CASSSGLAGVGNYNEQFF. The CDR3, as DNA: TGTGCCAGCAGCTCTGGACTAGCGGGAGTGGGGAATTACAATGAGCAGTTCTTC. This rearrangement joins TRBV5-8 to TRBJ2-1; 13 bases match TRBD2. CDR1 is SGHTS, CDR2 YDEGEE, per germline. J was trimmed by 4 bases and V by 3 bases; bases with no gene match: 10. The CDR3 is 18 amino acids.

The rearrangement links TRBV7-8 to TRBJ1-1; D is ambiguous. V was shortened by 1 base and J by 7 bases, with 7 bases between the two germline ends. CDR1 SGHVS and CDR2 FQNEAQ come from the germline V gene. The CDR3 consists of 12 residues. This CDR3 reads CASSLVPSEAFF. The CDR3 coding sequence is TGTGCCAGCAGCTTAGTCCCTAGTGAAGCTTTCTTT.

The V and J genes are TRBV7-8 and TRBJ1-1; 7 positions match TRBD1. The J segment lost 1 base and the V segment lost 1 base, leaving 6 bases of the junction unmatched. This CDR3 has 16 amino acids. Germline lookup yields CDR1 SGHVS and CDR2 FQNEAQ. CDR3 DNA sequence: TGTGCCAGCAGCTTAGGACAGGGCCTATGGAACACTGAAGCTTTCTTT. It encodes CASSLGQGLWNTEAFF.

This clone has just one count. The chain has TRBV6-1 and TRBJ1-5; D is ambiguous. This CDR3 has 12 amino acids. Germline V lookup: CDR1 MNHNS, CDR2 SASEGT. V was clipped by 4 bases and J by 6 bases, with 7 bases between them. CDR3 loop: CASSAVSQPQHF. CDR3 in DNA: TGTGCCAGCAGTGCCGTGAGTCAGCCCCAGCATTTT.

This CDR3 reads CASSEVGTGREGYTF. CDR3 nucleotide sequence: TGTGCCAGCAGTGAAGTTGGGACAGGAAGGGAAGGCTACACCTTC. This rearrangement joins TRBV6-1 to TRBJ1-2; TRBD1 agrees at 8 bases. V lost 1 base, J lost 8 bases, and 9 bases stayed unmatched. Per germline, CDR1 MNHNS and CDR2 SASEGT. This CDR3 is 15 amino acids long.

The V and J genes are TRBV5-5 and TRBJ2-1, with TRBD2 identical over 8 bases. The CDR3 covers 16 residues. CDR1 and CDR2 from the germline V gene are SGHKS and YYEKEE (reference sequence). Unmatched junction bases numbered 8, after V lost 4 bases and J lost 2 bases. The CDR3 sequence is CASSPPLGLAYNEQFF. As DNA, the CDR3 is TGTGCCAGCAGCCCCCCTCTGGGACTAGCCTACAATGAGCAGTTCTTC.

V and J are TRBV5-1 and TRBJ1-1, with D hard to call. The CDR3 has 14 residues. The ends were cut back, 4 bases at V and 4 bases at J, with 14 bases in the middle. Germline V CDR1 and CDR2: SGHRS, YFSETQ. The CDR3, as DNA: TGCGCCAGCAGCCTCCAACTACATGGCACTGAAGCTTTCTTT. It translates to CASSLQLHGTEAFF.

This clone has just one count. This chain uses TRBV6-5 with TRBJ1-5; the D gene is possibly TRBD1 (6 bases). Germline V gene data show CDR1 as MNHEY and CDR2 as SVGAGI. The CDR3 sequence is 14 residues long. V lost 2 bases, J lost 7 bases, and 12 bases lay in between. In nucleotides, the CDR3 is TGTGCCAGCAGTTACGGGGGCGCAGGGCAGCCCCAGCATTTT. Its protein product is CASSYGGAGQPQHF.

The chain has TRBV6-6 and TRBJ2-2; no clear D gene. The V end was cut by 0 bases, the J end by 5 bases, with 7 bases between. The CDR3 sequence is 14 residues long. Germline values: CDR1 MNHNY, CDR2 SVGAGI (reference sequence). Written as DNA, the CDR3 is TGTGCCAGCAGTTACTCTGGCCGAACCGGGGAGCTGTTTTTT. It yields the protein CASSYSGRTGELFF.

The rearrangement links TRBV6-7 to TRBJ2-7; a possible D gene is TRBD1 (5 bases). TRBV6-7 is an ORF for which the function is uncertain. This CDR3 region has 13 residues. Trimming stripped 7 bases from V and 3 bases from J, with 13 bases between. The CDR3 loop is CASTKGHYYEQYF. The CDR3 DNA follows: TGTGCCAGCACAAAGGGGCATTACTACGAGCAGTACTTC.

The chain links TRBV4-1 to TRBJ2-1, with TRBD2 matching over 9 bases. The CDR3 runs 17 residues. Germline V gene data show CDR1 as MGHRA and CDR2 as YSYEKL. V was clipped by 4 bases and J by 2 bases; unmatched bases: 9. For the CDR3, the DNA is TGCGCCAGCAGCCCAGCTCCCGTAGCGGGGGCCTACAATGAGCAGTTCTTC. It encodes CASSPAPVAGAYNEQFF.